This paragraph reports one T cell receptor (beta chain). Per the study methods: Amplification with reference gene primers provided the estimates of nucleated cell counts. Data came from immunoSEQ multiplex PCR; TCRdb stores just in-frame clones and leaves some out. V, J and clone size were drawn from that table, and D and trimming were deduced from the DNA. The sample shows some 140,000 clones, about three quarters of them seen only once. This entry belongs to a study of blood T cell repertoires in COVID-19. Study overall: Spain, Italy and the United States supplied samples that represented acute and convalescent COVID-19. T cells, B-cell-depleted T cells, or PBMCs supplied cDNA or gDNA.

The CDR3 loop spans 14 amino acids. The germline CDR1 and CDR2 sequences are KGHSH and LQKENI. Germline trimming cut 5 bases from V and 1 base from J; bases unmatched to any gene: 3. The sequence came from an elderly man with acute or convalescent COVID-19. Source material: peripheral blood. The V and J genes are TRBV18 and TRBJ2-7; 9 nucleotides align to TRBD2. The CDR3 DNA sequence: TGTGCCAGCTCAGAAGCGGGGGGATCCTACGAGCAGTACTTC. This sequence encodes CASSEAGGSYEQYF.